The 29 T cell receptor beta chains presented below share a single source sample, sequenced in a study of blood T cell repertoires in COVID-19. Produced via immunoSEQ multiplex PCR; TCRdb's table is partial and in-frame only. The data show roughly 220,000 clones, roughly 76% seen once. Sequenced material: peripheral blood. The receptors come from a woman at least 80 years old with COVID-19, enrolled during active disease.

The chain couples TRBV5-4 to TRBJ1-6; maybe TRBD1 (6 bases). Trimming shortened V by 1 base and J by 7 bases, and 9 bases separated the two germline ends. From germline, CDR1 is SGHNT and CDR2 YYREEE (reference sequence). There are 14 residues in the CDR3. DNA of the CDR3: TGTGCCAGCAGCTTGAACAGGGCGAATTCACCCCTCCACTTT. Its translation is CASSLNRANSPLHF.

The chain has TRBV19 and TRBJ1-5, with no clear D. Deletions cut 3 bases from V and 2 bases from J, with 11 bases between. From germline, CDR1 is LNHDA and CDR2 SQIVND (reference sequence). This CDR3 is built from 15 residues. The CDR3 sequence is CASSMEDFGNQPQHF. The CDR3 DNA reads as TGTGCCAGTAGTATGGAGGACTTCGGCAATCAGCCCCAGCATTTT.

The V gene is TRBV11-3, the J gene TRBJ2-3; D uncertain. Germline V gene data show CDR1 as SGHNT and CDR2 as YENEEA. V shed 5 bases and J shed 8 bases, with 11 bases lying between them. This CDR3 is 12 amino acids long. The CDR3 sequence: CASSPRFGTQYF. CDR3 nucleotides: TGTGCCAGCAGCCCCCGGTTTGGTACGCAGTATTTT.

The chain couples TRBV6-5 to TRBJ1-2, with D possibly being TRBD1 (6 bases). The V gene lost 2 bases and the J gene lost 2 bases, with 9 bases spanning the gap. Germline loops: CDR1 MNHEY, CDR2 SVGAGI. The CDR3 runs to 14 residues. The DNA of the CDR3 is TGTGCCAGCAGTTACGCAGGACAGAACTATGGCTACACCTTC. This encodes CASSYAGQNYGYTF.

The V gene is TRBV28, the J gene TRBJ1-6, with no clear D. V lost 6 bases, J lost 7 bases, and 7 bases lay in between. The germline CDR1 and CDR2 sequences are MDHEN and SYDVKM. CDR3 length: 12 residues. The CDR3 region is CASRVLNSPLHF. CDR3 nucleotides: TGTGCCAGCAGGGTCCTAAATTCACCCCTCCACTTT. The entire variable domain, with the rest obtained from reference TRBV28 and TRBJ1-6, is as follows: DVKVTQSSRYLVKRTGEKVFLECVQDMDHENMFWYRQDPGLGLRLIYFSYDVKMKEKGDIPEGYSVSREKKERFSLILESASTNQTSMYLCASRVLNSPLHFGNGTRLTVT.

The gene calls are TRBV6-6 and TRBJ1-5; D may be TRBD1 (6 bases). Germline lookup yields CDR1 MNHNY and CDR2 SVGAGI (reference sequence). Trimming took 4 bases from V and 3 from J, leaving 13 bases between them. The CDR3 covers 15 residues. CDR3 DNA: TGTGCCAGCAGTTCAAAACAGGGCTCCAATCAGCCCCAGCATTTT. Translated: CASSSKQGSNQPQHF.

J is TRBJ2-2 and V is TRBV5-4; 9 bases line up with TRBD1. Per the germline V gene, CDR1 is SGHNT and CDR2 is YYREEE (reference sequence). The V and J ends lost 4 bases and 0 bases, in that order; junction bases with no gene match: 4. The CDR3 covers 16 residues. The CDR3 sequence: CASSIRQGANTGELFF. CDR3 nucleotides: TGTGCCAGCAGCATACGACAGGGGGCGAACACCGGGGAGCTGTTTTTT.

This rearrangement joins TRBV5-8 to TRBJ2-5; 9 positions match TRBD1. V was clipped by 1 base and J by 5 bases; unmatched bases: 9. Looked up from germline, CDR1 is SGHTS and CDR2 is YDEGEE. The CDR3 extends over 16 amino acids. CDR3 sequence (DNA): TGTGCCAGCAGCTTGCGCGGGACAGGGATTGGCGAGACCCAGTACTTC. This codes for CASSLRGTGIGETQYF.

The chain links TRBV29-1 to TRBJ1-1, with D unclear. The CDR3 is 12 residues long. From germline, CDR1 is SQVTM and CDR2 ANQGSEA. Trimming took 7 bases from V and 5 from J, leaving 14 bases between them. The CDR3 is CSALEPGTEAFF. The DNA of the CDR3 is TGCAGCGCTTTGGAACCCGGGACTGAAGCTTTCTTT.

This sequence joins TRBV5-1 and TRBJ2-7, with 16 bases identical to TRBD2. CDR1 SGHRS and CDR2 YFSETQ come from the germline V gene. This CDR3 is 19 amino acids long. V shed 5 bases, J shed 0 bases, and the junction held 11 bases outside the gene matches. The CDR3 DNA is TGCGCCAGCAGGGAGAGGGGACTAGCGGGGGGGCCCCGCTCCTACGAGCAGTACTTC. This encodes CASRERGLAGGPRSYEQYF.

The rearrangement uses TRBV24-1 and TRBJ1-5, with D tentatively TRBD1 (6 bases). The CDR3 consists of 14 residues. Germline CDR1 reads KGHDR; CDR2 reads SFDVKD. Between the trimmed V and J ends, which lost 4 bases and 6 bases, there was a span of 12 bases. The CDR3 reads CATSESGAGQPQHF. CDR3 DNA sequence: TGTGCCACCAGTGAGTCAGGGGCCGGTCAGCCCCAGCATTTT.

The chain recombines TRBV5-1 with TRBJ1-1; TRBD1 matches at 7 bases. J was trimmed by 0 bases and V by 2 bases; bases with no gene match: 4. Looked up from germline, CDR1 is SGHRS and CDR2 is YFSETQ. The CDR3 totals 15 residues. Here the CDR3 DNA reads TGCGCCAGCAGCTTCCCCGACAGGGTGAACACTGAAGCTTTCTTT. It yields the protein CASSFPDRVNTEAFF.

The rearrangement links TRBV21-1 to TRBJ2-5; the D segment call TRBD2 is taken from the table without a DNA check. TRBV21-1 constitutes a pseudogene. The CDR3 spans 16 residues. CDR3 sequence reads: CASSIVPSGGEETQYF. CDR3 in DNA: TGTGCCAGCAGCATAGTGCCTAGCGGGGGGGAAGAGACCCAGTACTTC.

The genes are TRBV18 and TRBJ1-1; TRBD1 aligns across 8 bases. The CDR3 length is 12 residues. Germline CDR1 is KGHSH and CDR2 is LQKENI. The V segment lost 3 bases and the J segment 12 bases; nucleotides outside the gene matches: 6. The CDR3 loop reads CASSPPGQVSFF. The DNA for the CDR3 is TGTGCCAGCTCACCTCCGGGACAGGTCTCTTTCTTT.

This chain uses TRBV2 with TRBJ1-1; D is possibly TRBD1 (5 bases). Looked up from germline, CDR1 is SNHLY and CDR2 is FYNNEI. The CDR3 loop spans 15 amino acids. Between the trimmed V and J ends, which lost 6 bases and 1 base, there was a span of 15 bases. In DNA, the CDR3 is TGTGCCAGCAGGGAGGGGTTGGCTGCGAACACTGAAGCTTTCTTT. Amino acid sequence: CASREGLAANTEAFF.

The DNA of the CDR3 is TGCGCCAGCAGCTTGGGGGACAGGGGGATAGAGACCCAGTACTTC. This codes for CASSLGDRGIETQYF. J is TRBJ2-5 and V is TRBV5-1, with 11 bases fitting TRBD1. CDR3 length equals 15 residues. V shed 0 bases and J 4 bases; nucleotides not matched to a gene: 2. Germline lookup yields CDR1 SGHRS and CDR2 YFSETQ.

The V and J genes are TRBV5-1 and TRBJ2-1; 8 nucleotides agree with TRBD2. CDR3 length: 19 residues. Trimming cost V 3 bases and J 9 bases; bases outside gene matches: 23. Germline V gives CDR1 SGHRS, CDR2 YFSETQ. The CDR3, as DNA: TGCGCCAGCAGCTCGGGCCCCGGGGGGACTAGACAAGGGGTCGGTGAGCAGTTCTTC. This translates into CASSSGPGGTRQGVGEQFF.

The CDR3 bases are TGCAGCGTTGAAGGCGGGAGGGGTAGAGGTGAGCAGTTCTTC. Encoded protein: CSVEGGRGRGEQFF. The chain is built from TRBV29-1 and TRBJ2-1; TRBD2 aligns across 9 bases. J lost 9 bases, V lost 1 base, and 7 bases had no gene match. The CDR3 extends over 14 amino acids. From germline, CDR1 is SQVTM and CDR2 ANQGSEA.

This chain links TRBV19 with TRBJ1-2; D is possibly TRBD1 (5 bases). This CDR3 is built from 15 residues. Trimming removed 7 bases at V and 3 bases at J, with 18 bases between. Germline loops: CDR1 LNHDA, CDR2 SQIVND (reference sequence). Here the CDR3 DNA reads TGTGCCAGTACCCCCCAGGGATTGAAAGACTATGGCTACACCTTC. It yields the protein CASTPQGLKDYGYTF.

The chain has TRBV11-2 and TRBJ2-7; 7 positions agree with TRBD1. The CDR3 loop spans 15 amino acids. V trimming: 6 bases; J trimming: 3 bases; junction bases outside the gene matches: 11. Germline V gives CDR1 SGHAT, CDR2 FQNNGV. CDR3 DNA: TGTGCCAGCAGTACCACAGGGGTGTCCGTCTACGAGCAGTACTTC. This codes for CASSTTGVSVYEQYF.

The chain's CDR3 is CASSAVYGYTF. The CDR3 DNA reads TGCGCCAGCAGTGCGGTCTATGGCTACACCTTC. The V call is TRBV10-2, the J call TRBJ1-2; D not resolved. This CDR3 contains 11 residues. The V end lost 4 bases, the J end lost 4 bases, and 4 bases lay between the germline ends. Germline-derived CDR1 and CDR2 are WSHSY and SAAADI.

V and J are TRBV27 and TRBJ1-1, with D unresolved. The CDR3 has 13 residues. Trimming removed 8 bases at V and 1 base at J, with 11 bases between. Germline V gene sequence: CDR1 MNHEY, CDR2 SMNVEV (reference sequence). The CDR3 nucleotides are TGTGCCAGCTACGGGTCTTCGAACACTGAAGCTTTCTTT. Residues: CASYGSSNTEAFF.

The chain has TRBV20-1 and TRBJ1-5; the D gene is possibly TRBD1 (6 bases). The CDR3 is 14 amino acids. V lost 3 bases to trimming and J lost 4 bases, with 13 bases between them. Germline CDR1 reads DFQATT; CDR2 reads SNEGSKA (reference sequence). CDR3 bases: TGCAGTGCTAGTCGGCGGACAGAGAATCAGCCCCAGCATTTT. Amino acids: CSASRRTENQPQHF.

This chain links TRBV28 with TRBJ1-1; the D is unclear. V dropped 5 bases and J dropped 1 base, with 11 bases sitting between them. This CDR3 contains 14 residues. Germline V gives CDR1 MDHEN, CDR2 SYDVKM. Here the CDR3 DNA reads TGTGCCAGCAGTCCCTGGGCCGAGAACACTGAAGCTTTCTTT. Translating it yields CASSPWAENTEAFF.

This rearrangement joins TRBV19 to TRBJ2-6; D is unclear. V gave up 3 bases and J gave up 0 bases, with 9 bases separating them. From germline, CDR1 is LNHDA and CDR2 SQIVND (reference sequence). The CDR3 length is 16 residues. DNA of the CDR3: TGTGCCAGTAGTATTTTGACACCCTCTGGGGCCAACGTCCTGACTTTC. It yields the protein CASSILTPSGANVLTF.

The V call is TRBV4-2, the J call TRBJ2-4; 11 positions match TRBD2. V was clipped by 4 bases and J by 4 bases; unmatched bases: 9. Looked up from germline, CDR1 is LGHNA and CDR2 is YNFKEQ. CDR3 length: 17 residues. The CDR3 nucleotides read TGTGCCAGCAGCCTCGCAGGGACTAGCGGAGTTAAAAACATTCAGTACTTC. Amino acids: CASSLAGTSGVKNIQYF.

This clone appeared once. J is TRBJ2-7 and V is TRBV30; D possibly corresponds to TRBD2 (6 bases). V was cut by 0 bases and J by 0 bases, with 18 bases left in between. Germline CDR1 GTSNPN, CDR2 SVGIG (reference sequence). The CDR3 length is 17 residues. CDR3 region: CAWSVRPAGGPSYEQYF. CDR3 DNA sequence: TGTGCCTGGAGTGTAAGGCCGGCCGGGGGACCCTCCTACGAGCAGTACTTC.

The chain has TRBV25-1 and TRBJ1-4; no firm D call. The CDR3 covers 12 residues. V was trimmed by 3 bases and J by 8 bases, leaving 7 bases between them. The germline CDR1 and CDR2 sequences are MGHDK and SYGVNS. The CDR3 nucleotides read TGTGCCAGCAGTGATATGGGCGAAAAACTGTTTTTT. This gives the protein CASSDMGEKLFF.

The CDR3 sequence: CASSVTLAGTDTQYF. In DNA, the CDR3 is TGTGCCAGCAGCGTAACACTAGCGGGCACAGATACGCAGTATTTT. V gene TRBV9 combines with J gene TRBJ2-3; 8 bases fit TRBD2. Germline CDR1 reads SGDLS; CDR2 reads YYNGEE. The CDR3 extends over 15 amino acids. V trimming: 1 base; J trimming: 1 base; junction bases outside the gene matches: 2.